The sequence of this T cell receptor (beta chain) was determined in a study of shared clonotypes between healthy human individuals. Study-wide findings and caveats: Naive subsets typically showed greater estimated richness than memory subsets.

With respect to this clone: Its antigen is not identified.

The authors ran the assay at deep level. Clones were sequenced by immunoSEQ multiplex PCR, and TCRdb holds only the in-frame ones, with some missing. Among about 2.1 million clones listed, 90% to 95% were seen once. Positively selected for CCR7, the CD45RO-negative cells used as naive CD8 cells excluded terminally differentiated effector memory CD45RA+ cells. Germline-derived CDR1 and CDR2 are MNHEY and SMNVEV (reference sequence). The ends lost 5 bases at V and 0 bases at J; junction bases unmatched: 3. The CDR3 length is 15 residues. The V and J genes are TRBV27 and TRBJ2-4; 8 nucleotides line up with TRBD2. Sequencing was done on a sample of naive CD8+ T cells from PBMCs. The receptor's source is a man between 18 and 29 years old in good health. Some clones in this sample may be carry-over from other donors' samples. CDR3 nucleotide sequence: TGTGCCAGCAGTCTAGCGGGTCTAGCCAAAAACATTCAGTACTTC. Its translation: CASSLAGLAKNIQYF.